The 15 T cell receptor beta chains reported below all come from one sample, sequenced in a study of T cells in Graves' hyperthyroidism and ophthalmopathy. The CDR3 regions of TCR beta were amplified from RNA transcripts. Initially, a first-round RT-PCR of the TCR CDR3 employed the HTBI primer set. Using its own MiXCR run on the multiplex PCR reads, TCRdb lists one record per CDR3 protein. The sample has 660,000 or so distinct CDR3 sequences, about 20% seen once. Material: blood. These receptors were collected from a man between 25 and 39 years old with Graves' ophthalmopathy.

The rearrangement uses TRBV7-9 and TRBJ1-2; D ambiguous. V lost 4 bases, J lost 6 bases, and 9 bases lay in between. CDR3 length equals 12 residues. From germline, CDR1 is SEHNR and CDR2 FQNEAQ (reference sequence). CDR3 nucleotide sequence: TGTGCCAGCAGCTCATTCGGAGATGGCTACACCTTC. It codes for CASSSFGDGYTF.

This clonotype appeared a few times. The chain uses TRBV20-1 and TRBJ2-7; the D is unclear. From germline, CDR1 is DFQATT and CDR2 SNEGSKA (reference sequence). This CDR3 contains 14 residues. V shed 2 bases and J shed 0 bases, with 11 bases lying between them. DNA for the CDR3: TGCAGTGCTAGATCAGCGTCGAGCTCCTACGAGCAGTACTTC. Translated, it gives CSARSASSSYEQYF.

The chain uses TRBV29-1 and TRBJ2-1, with 9 bases that match TRBD2. The germline V gene has CDR1 SQVTM and CDR2 ANQGSEA. The CDR3 loop spans 15 amino acids. Trimming cost V 5 bases and J 4 bases; bases outside gene matches: 9. This chain's CDR3 is CSVQGAGGGYNEQFF. CDR3 sequence (DNA): TGCAGCGTTCAAGGGGCGGGAGGGGGATACAATGAGCAGTTCTTC.

This clonotype was counted at least ten times. This chain connects TRBV28 to TRBJ2-5, with 7 bases lining up with TRBD1. V shed 6 bases and J 3 bases; nucleotides not matched to a gene: 1. The CDR3 consists of 12 residues. CDR1 and CDR2 from the germline V gene are MDHEN and SYDVKM. The DNA of the CDR3 is TGTGCCAGCAGGGGACAGAAAGAGACCCAGTACTTC. This sequence encodes CASRGQKETQYF.

This clonotype was found a few times. The chain carries TRBV9 and TRBJ2-7; D unclear. The germline V and J ends were trimmed by 2 bases and 2 bases, with 14 bases remaining between them. The germline V gene encodes CDR1 SGDLS and CDR2 YYNGEE. This CDR3 region has 15 residues. The CDR3 DNA sequence: TGTGCCAGCAGCGTGGCCTTTGGACCCACCTACGAGCAGTACTTC. Translation gives CASSVAFGPTYEQYF. Full variable domain (remainder filled in from reference TRBV9 and TRBJ2-7): DSGVTQTPKHLITATGQRVTLRCSPRSGDLSVYWYQQSLDQGLQFLIQYYNGEERAKGNILERFSAQQFPDLHSELNLSSLELGDSALYFCASSVAFGPTYEQYFGPGTRLTVT.

This chain links TRBV10-3 with TRBJ2-1; 9 nucleotides agree with TRBD2. The CDR3 extends over 15 amino acids. CDR1 is ENHRY, CDR2 SYGVKD, per germline. The V segment lost 4 bases and the J segment 6 bases; nucleotides outside the gene matches: 7. This chain's CDR3 is CAISGEREDLNEQFF. The CDR3 nucleotides are TGTGCCATCAGTGGGGAGCGGGAGGACCTCAATGAGCAGTTCTTC.

The V gene is TRBV10-3, the J gene TRBJ2-7; D possibly corresponds to TRBD2 (7 bases). Germline assignment: CDR1 ENHRY and CDR2 SYGVKD. The CDR3 sequence is 15 residues long. The V gene lost 6 bases and the J gene lost 5 bases, with 20 bases spanning the gap. This CDR3 reads CAISPRGEGRHEQYF. DNA of the CDR3: TGTGCCATCAGCCCTAGGGGGGAGGGCCGCCACGAGCAGTACTTC.

A few counts support this clonotype. The J gene is TRBJ2-6, the V gene TRBV5-1; D remains unclear. CDR3 size: 16 residues. The germline CDR1 and CDR2 sequences are SGHRS and YFSETQ. The ends were cut back, 2 bases at V and 0 bases at J, with 9 bases in the middle. The CDR3 protein is CASSFGGRSGANVLTF. The CDR3 nucleotides read TGCGCCAGCAGCTTCGGCGGACGCTCTGGGGCCAACGTCCTGACTTTC.

This clonotype came up a few times. The chain combines TRBV6-2 or TRBV6-3 with TRBJ2-1, with TRBD1 matching 7 bases. Per the germline V gene, CDR1 is MNHEY and CDR2 is SVGEGT. The ends lost 6 bases at V and 8 bases at J; junction bases unmatched: 10. This CDR3 has 14 residues. The CDR3 here is CASSSGTALDEQFF. The CDR3 nucleotides are TGTGCCAGCAGCTCCGGGACAGCCTTAGATGAGCAGTTCTTC.

The chain recombines TRBV11-2 with TRBJ1-4; a weak D match, TRBD1 (5 bases). V gave up 1 base and J gave up 5 bases, with 14 bases separating them. The germline gives CDR1 SGHAT, CDR2 FQNNGV. The CDR3 has 16 amino acids. The CDR3 sequence is CASSLGWGKANEKLFF. The CDR3 nucleotides are TGTGCCAGCAGCTTAGGTTGGGGGAAAGCAAATGAAAAACTGTTTTTT.

This clonotype was seen a handful of times. The chain recombines TRBV6-1 with TRBJ2-7, with 8 bases fitting TRBD2. The CDR3 is 16 amino acids. The V gene's germline CDR1 is MNHNS and CDR2 SASEGT. J gave up 2 bases and V 5 bases, and 11 bases lay outside the gene matches. CDR3 loop: CASSRTRLALAYEQYF. The CDR3 DNA reads as TGTGCCAGCAGTCGGACCCGACTAGCGTTAGCCTACGAGCAGTACTTC.

The genes are TRBV19 and TRBJ2-2; D not certain. The germline V gene encodes CDR1 LNHDA and CDR2 SQIVND (reference sequence). V lost 2 bases and J 0 bases, leaving 7 bases between the germline ends. There are 15 residues in the CDR3. CDR3 in amino acids: CASSIWPTNTGELFF. CDR3 DNA sequence: TGTGCCAGTAGTATATGGCCGACGAACACCGGGGAGCTGTTTTTT. Full variable domain (missing parts from reference TRBV19 and TRBJ2-2): DGGITQSPKYLFRKEGQNVTLSCEQNLNHDAMYWYRQDPGQGLRLIYYSQIVNDFQKGDIAEGYSVSREKKESFPLTVTSAQKNPTAFYLCASSIWPTNTGELFFGEGSRLTVL.

This rearrangement joins TRBV6-6 to TRBJ2-7; TRBD2 matches 8 bases. V lost 0 bases, J lost 4 bases, and 8 bases stayed unmatched. CDR1 is MNHNY and CDR2 is SVGAGI in the germline V gene (reference sequence). The CDR3 has 16 amino acids. The CDR3 sequence is CASSYSSDGRGYEQYF. DNA for the CDR3: TGTGCCAGCAGTTACTCGTCTGACGGGAGGGGGTACGAGCAGTACTTC.

This clonotype was seen a few times. This chain links TRBV2 with TRBJ1-2; D is unclear. The V end lost 8 bases, the J end lost 4 bases, and 17 bases lay between the germline ends. The V gene's germline CDR1 is SNHLY and CDR2 FYNNEI. The CDR3 spans 14 residues. The CDR3 loop is CASGGGDRTYGYTF. CDR3 in DNA: TGTGCCAGCGGCGGCGGCGACCGGACCTATGGCTACACCTTC.

The rearrangement joins TRBV7-9 to TRBJ1-1; D uncertain. CDR1 SEHNR and CDR2 FQNEAQ come from the germline V gene (reference sequence). CDR3 size: 13 residues. V lost 2 bases, J lost 1 base, and 5 bases lay in between. As DNA, the CDR3 is TGTGCCAGCAGCTTAAACACGAACACTGAAGCTTTCTTT. Protein: CASSLNTNTEAFF.